These 2 T cell receptor beta chains were sequenced from one sample in a study of T-cell reconstitution after alpha-beta-depleted transplantation in children. Molecular barcoding with unique molecular identifiers was used for the TCRbeta library. TCRdb ran MiXCR on the PCR reads and lists one entry per CDR3 protein. This table has almost 500,000 distinct CDR3 sequences, over 9.5% appearing once. The sample was PBMCs, taken before TCRalphabeta/CD19-depleted stem cell transplant. These receptors all come from a child aged 2-15 years with inherited bone marrow failure, due to receive a stem cell transplant.

This rearrangement joins TRBV20-1 to TRBJ2-1, with a possible D match to TRBD2 (7 bases). Trimming removed 1 base at V and 0 bases at J, with 16 bases between. The CDR3 sequence is 17 residues long. Germline V CDR1 and CDR2: DFQATT, SNEGSKA (reference sequence). CDR3 amino acids: CSARAVGGRSSYNEQFF. In DNA form, the CDR3 reads TGCAGTGCTAGAGCTGTCGGGGGGCGAAGCTCCTACAATGAGCAGTTCTTC.

This clonotype appeared many times. The rearrangement links TRBV20-1 to TRBJ2-6; 8 bases are shared with TRBD1. The CDR3 totals 14 residues. CDR1 and CDR2 from the germline V gene are DFQATT and SNEGSKA (reference sequence). The J segment lost 4 bases and the V segment lost 6 bases, leaving 5 bases of the junction unmatched. CDR3 bases: TGCAGTGCCAGTCAGGGGGCCGGGGCCAACGTCCTGACTTTC. The encoded protein is CSASQGAGANVLTF.